Given below is one T cell receptor (beta chain) in context. Its antigen is still unknown. Using immunoSEQ multiplex PCR, the repertoire was profiled, and TCRdb retains in-frame clones only, with some absent. The data show about 1.5 million clones, around 97% seen once. The source of the sample is a study of shared clonotypes between healthy human individuals. CDR1 is MDHEN, CDR2 SYDVKM, per germline. The CDR3 spans 14 residues. The V and J ends lost 3 bases and 3 bases respectively, with 12 bases between them. Study-level findings and limits: Several donors held about 5.1% of naive CD4 clonotypes in common.

The TCR sequence derives from a man aged 30 to 39 in good health. The chain is built from TRBV28 and TRBJ2-7, with D possibly TRBD2 on 6 matching bases. The sequenced sample consisted of naive CD4+ T cells sorted from blood. As for subset: CD45RA+ positively selected. Here the CDR3 reads CASSFRDSNYEQYF. CDR3 in DNA: TGTGCCAGCAGTTTCCGGGACTCCAACTACGAGCAGTACTTC.